This T cell receptor (beta chain) was observed in a study of T-cell reconstitution after alpha-beta-depleted transplantation in children. As for this clonotype: Its antigen is unknown.

During its preparation, the TCRbeta library received unique molecular identifiers. TCRdb reprocessed the PCR reads with MiXCR, giving one entry per CDR3 protein. The table records approximately 230,000 distinct CDR3 sequences, roughly a quarter of them present only once. This CDR3 is 12 amino acids long. Germline V gives CDR1 SGHDT, CDR2 YYEEEE. Trimming cost V 2 bases and J 5 bases, with 8 bases left between them. Study results and caveats: After one year, T-cell counts and TCRbeta diversity mostly came from new T cells.

This TCR came from a girl aged 2 to 9 with Fanconi anemia, due to receive a stem cell transplant. The V gene is TRBV5-6, the J gene TRBJ2-7; no reliable D call. Sample: PBMCs, taken before TCRalphabeta/CD19-depleted stem cell transplant. CDR3 sequence: CASSFDGDEQYF. DNA for the CDR3: TGTGCCAGCAGCTTCGATGGGGACGAGCAGTACTTC.